The next 23 T cell receptor beta chains were all read from a single sample in a study of blood T cells in healthy people across ages. Through a sample-barcoded 5' primer and a J-beta primer mix, a second PCR was run for roughly 6 to 12 cycles. TCRdb ran MiXCR on the 5' RACE reads and lists one entry per CDR3 protein. The sample records more than 500,000 distinct CDR3 sequences, 25% to 30% being singletons. Sequenced sample: blood. These receptors were taken from a woman aged 70-85 years in good health.

CDR3 bases: TGCAGTGCTAGAGATACGACTAGCGGGGGGTCGGGAGAGACCCAGTACTTC. It yields the protein CSARDTTSGGSGETQYF. The rearrangement links TRBV20-1 to TRBJ2-5, with 13 nucleotides matching TRBD2. The CDR3 length is 17 residues. The germline V gene has CDR1 DFQATT and CDR2 SNEGSKA (reference sequence). V lost 0 bases, J lost 4 bases, and 8 bases stayed unmatched.

J is TRBJ2-5 and V is TRBV29-1, with D possibly TRBD1 on 5 matching bases. Trimming removed 4 bases from V and 4 bases from J, with 10 bases in between. Germline values: CDR1 SQVTM, CDR2 ANQGSEA. This CDR3 comprises 12 residues. The CDR3 here is CSVVTALETQYF. The CDR3 DNA is TGCAGCGTTGTGACAGCCCTAGAGACCCAGTACTTC. Filled out from reference TRBV29-1 and TRBJ2-5, the complete variable domain reads SAVISQKPSRDICQRGTSLTIQCQVDSQVTMMFWYRQQPGQSLTLIATANQGSEATYESGFVIDKFPISRPNLTFSTLTVSNMSPEDSSIYLCSVVTALETQYFGPGTRLLVL.

The V and J genes are TRBV7-2 and TRBJ1-4; 8 nucleotides align to TRBD1. The V and J ends lost 4 bases and 8 bases, in that order; junction bases with no gene match: 9. Germline lookup yields CDR1 SGHTA and CDR2 FQGNSA. The CDR3 sequence is 15 residues long. In nucleotides, the CDR3 is TGTGCCAGCAGCTATCAGGGGGCAAAGGCCGAAAAACTGTTTTTT. It is translated as CASSYQGAKAEKLFF.

The rearrangement links TRBV7-9 to TRBJ2-1; 8 bases agree with TRBD1. CDR1 and CDR2 (germline): SEHNR, FQNEAQ (reference sequence). The V and J ends lost 4 bases and 2 bases, in that order; junction bases with no gene match: 4. The CDR3 has 15 residues. Here the CDR3 reads CASSSDRGPYNEQFF. CDR3 DNA sequence: TGTGCCAGCAGCTCCGACAGGGGCCCCTACAATGAGCAGTTCTTC.

V usage is TRBV20-1 and J usage is TRBJ2-5, with TRBD2 matching over 9 bases. Trimming at V came to 6 bases and at J to 3 bases, leaving 20 bases not matched to a gene. The CDR3 is 18 residues long. CDR1 and CDR2 (germline): DFQATT, SNEGSKA (reference sequence). The DNA of the CDR3 is TGCAGTGCGGACAAGGCGGGAGGGGTTCATACCCTAAAAGAGACCCAGTACTTC. Protein sequence: CSADKAGGVHTLKETQYF.

The V and J genes are TRBV12-3 or TRBV12-4 and TRBJ1-1, with D hard to call. The CDR3 consists of 11 residues. Trimming cost V 6 bases and J 1 base, with 3 bases left between them. CDR3 bases: TGTGCCAGCAGACAGAACACTGAAGCTTTCTTT. Protein product: CASRQNTEAFF.

V is TRBV29-1 and J is TRBJ2-2, with 8 bases matching TRBD2. V trimming: 4 bases; J trimming: 7 bases; junction bases outside the gene matches: 11. Germline V gene data show CDR1 as SQVTM and CDR2 as ANQGSEA. There are 15 residues in the CDR3. Here the CDR3 DNA reads TGCAGCGTTGTGGGACTAGACTTTAGCGGCGGGGAGCTGTTTTTT. Translating it yields CSVVGLDFSGGELFF.

The chain is built from TRBV20-1 and TRBJ2-1; no firm D call. The CDR3 runs to 12 residues. V lost 3 bases and J lost 9, with 12 bases in between. CDR1 is DFQATT, CDR2 SNEGSKA, per germline (reference sequence). This chain's CDR3 is CSARTNTGEQFF. The CDR3 nucleotides are TGCAGTGCTAGGACGAATACGGGTGAGCAGTTCTTC.

The genes are TRBV6-5 and TRBJ2-7, with TRBD1 identical over 11 bases. CDR3 length: 14 residues. Germline V gene sequence: CDR1 MNHEY, CDR2 SVGAGI. V dropped 6 bases and J dropped 3; count of bases not matched to a gene: 4. The DNA for the CDR3 is TGTGCCAGCAGGAGGGGACAGGGGGTCTACGAGCAGTACTTC. Its protein is CASRRGQGVYEQYF.

This clonotype showed up just a few times. CDR3: CASHLRGGEKLFF. CDR3 coding DNA: TGTGCCAGCCATCTTAGGGGTGGAGAAAAACTGTTTTTT. The chain couples TRBV12-3 or TRBV12-4 to TRBJ1-4; weak D call: TRBD1 (5 bases). The CDR3 totals 13 residues. The germline V and J ends were trimmed by 8 bases and 8 bases, with 15 bases remaining between them.

The chain carries TRBV7-2 and TRBJ2-7, with D unresolved. V was trimmed by 2 bases and J by 1 base, leaving 6 bases between them. The CDR3 has 13 residues. From germline, CDR1 is SGHTA and CDR2 FQGNSA. The CDR3 DNA is TGTGCCAGCAGCTTACAGGTGTCCTACGAGCAGTACTTC. This sequence encodes CASSLQVSYEQYF.

The rearrangement links TRBV20-1 to TRBJ1-2, with 8 bases fitting TRBD1. After removal of 0 bases from V and 5 bases from J, the junction contained 8 bases not matched to a gene. The CDR3 runs 15 residues. Germline CDR1 is DFQATT and CDR2 is SNEGSKA (reference sequence). Here the CDR3 DNA reads TGCAGTGCTAGAGATAGGACAGGGCGCGCTTATGGCTACACCTTC. Translated, it gives CSARDRTGRAYGYTF.

In this sample, this clonotype turned up a few times. A junction end diverges from the germline sequence, so it may reflect a read error. The chain joins TRBV6-2 or TRBV6-3 to TRBJ1-2; 7 bases line up with TRBD1. Germline loops: CDR1 MNHEY, CDR2 SVGEGT. The CDR3 length is 12 residues. The CDR3 bases are TGTGCCAGCAGGACAGGGCGAGATGGCTGCACCTTC. Protein product: CASRTGRDGCTF.

This clonotype was observed a few times. This sequence joins TRBV4-3 and TRBJ1-2; a possible D gene is TRBD1 (6 bases). Trimming removed 1 base at V and 8 bases at J, with 20 bases between. The germline gives CDR1 LGHNA, CDR2 YSLEER. The CDR3 totals 16 residues. The CDR3 nucleotides read TGCGCCAGCAGCCAAGGCCCCGAGCGGGGGCTATGGGGCTACACCTTC. Amino acid sequence: CASSQGPERGLWGYTF.

The chain has TRBV5-1 and TRBJ2-1; TRBD2 is a possible D gene (5 bases). The J call may be mistaken, given a closer DNA end match to TRBJ2-7. The V gene's germline CDR1 is SGHRS and CDR2 YFSETQ. The CDR3 totals 15 residues. CDR3 DNA sequence: TGCGCCAGCAGCTTGGCTGTTGGGAGCTCCTACGAGCAGTACTTC. It codes for CASSLAVGSSYEQYF.

Notes on this clonotype: The CDR3 does not close with the conserved phenylalanine or tryptophan, likely indicating a read error. This chain uses TRBV6-1 with TRBJ2-5, with D possibly being TRBD1 (6 bases). This CDR3 comprises 12 residues. V was trimmed by 4 bases and J by 7 bases, leaving 10 bases between them. Germline CDR1 reads MNHNS; CDR2 reads SASEGT. In nucleotides, the CDR3 is TGTGCCAGCAGTGCTCAGGGGTGGACCCAGTACCTC. Its protein product is CASSAQGWTQYL.

This clonotype has at least ten counts. The chain combines TRBV2 with TRBJ2-6; D is ambiguous. The CDR3 loop spans 19 amino acids. CDR1 is SNHLY and CDR2 is FYNNEI in the germline V gene. Between the trimmed V and J ends, which lost 5 bases and 0 bases, there was a span of 20 bases. The CDR3 region is CASSRLPPAPSSGANVLTF. CDR3 coding DNA: TGTGCCAGCAGTAGGCTCCCTCCAGCCCCAAGCTCTGGGGCCAACGTCCTGACTTTC.

This chain uses TRBV18 with TRBJ1-4; D not certain. Germline lookup yields CDR1 KGHSH and CDR2 LQKENI. The length of the CDR3 is 14 residues. Deletions cut 4 bases from V and 0 bases from J, with 6 bases between. CDR3 bases: TGTGCCAGCTCACGATTATCAACTAATGAAAAACTGTTTTTT. Its protein product is CASSRLSTNEKLFF. The variable domain in full, with the rest retrieved from reference TRBV18 and TRBJ1-4, is NAGVMQNPRHLVRRRGQEARLRCSPMKGHSHVYWYRQLPEEGLKFMVYLQKENIIDESGMPKERFSAEFPKEGPSILRIQQVVRGDSAAYFCASSRLSTNEKLFFGSGTQLSVL.

This clonotype came up a few times. This chain joins TRBV5-1 and TRBJ2-7; 7 bases agree with TRBD1. Germline V lookup: CDR1 SGHRS, CDR2 YFSETQ. The junction had 13 bases not matched to a gene; V was cut back by 3 bases and J by 7 bases. This CDR3 spans 15 amino acids. CDR3 sequence reads: CASSYGTAYGGEQYF. The CDR3 DNA reads as TGCGCCAGCAGCTACGGGACAGCCTATGGTGGTGAGCAGTACTTC. Complete variable domain (other parts from reference TRBV5-1 and TRBJ2-7): KAGVTQTPRYLIKTRGQQVTLSCSPISGHRSVSWYQQTPGQGLQFLFEYFSETQRNKGNFPGRFSGRQFSNSRSEMNVSTLELGDSALYLCASSYGTAYGGEQYFGPGTRLTVT.

Only a few counts were recorded for this clonotype. The chain uses TRBV15 and TRBJ2-5, with 8 bases fitting TRBD1. Trimming at V came to 6 bases and at J to 5 bases, leaving 8 bases not matched to a gene. CDR1 is LNHNV and CDR2 is YYDKDF in the germline V gene (reference sequence). This CDR3 has 14 amino acids. Here the CDR3 reads CATSPRTGRETQYF. The CDR3 DNA reads TGTGCCACCAGTCCCCGGACAGGGCGCGAGACCCAGTACTTC.

The CDR3 DNA reads TGTGCCAGCAGCCCGACTAGCACCCAAGAGACCCAGTACTTC. Translated: CASSPTSTQETQYF. The chain recombines TRBV3-1 with TRBJ2-5, with TRBD2 matching over 7 bases. Trimming took 4 bases from V and 1 from J; bases not matched to a gene: 3. Per germline, CDR1 LGHDT and CDR2 YNNKEL (reference sequence). This CDR3 comprises 14 residues.

This clonotype occurred a few times. V gene TRBV3-1 combines with J gene TRBJ2-2; D is possibly TRBD2 (5 bases). Trimming shortened V by 6 bases and J by 3 bases, and 11 bases separated the two germline ends. CDR3 size: 14 residues. The germline gives CDR1 LGHDT, CDR2 YNNKEL (reference sequence). CDR3 residues: CASRLNGDTGELFF. In nucleotides, the CDR3 is TGTGCCAGCAGACTAAACGGGGACACCGGGGAGCTGTTTTTT.

The chain recombines TRBV2 with TRBJ2-2, with 9 bases fitting TRBD1. Germline V gives CDR1 SNHLY, CDR2 FYNNEI. The length of the CDR3 is 15 residues. V lost 1 base to trimming and J lost 3 bases; unmatched junction nucleotides: 0. The CDR3 sequence is CASSEGTGDTGELFF. CDR3 in DNA: TGTGCCAGCAGTGAAGGGACAGGGGACACCGGGGAGCTGTTTTTT.